The next 18 T cell receptor beta chains were all read from a single sample in a study of early T cells in non-severe SARS-CoV-2 infection. TCRdb itself ran the 5' RACE reads through MiXCR, one entry per CDR3 protein. Counted here are approximately 65,000 distinct CDR3 sequences, 9.5% to 13% occurring once; the ten biggest clones make up around 6.4%. The sample comprised whole blood. All receptors come from an adult who was a healthcare worker with PCR-confirmed SARS-CoV-2 infection or an uninfected control (not recorded which).

There are a few counts of this clonotype. In nucleotides, the CDR3 is TGTGCCAGCAGCTTCTTTCGGCGGGAGCCCTACAATGAGCAGTTCTTC. It is translated as CASSFFRREPYNEQFF. The V call is TRBV5-6, the J call TRBJ2-1; 7 nucleotides match TRBD2. CDR3 length: 16 amino acids. CDR1 and CDR2 from the germline V gene are SGHDT and YYEEEE. V lost 2 bases to trimming and J lost 2 bases; unmatched junction nucleotides: 7.

This clonotype was counted many times. This sequence joins TRBV7-9 and TRBJ1-1; the D gene is possibly TRBD1 (6 bases). Germline V gene sequence: CDR1 SEHNR, CDR2 FQNEAQ (reference sequence). V gave up 5 bases and J gave up 10 bases, with 14 bases separating them. The CDR3 consists of 12 residues. CDR3 DNA: TGTGCCAGCAGCCACGGCGGCAGGGGAGCTTTCTTT. Protein product: CASSHGGRGAFF.

The chain is built from TRBV7-2 and TRBJ2-1; no reliable D call. This CDR3 spans 12 amino acids. From germline, CDR1 is SGHTA and CDR2 FQGNSA. The V end was cut by 0 bases, the J end by 8 bases, with 5 bases between. CDR3 protein: CASSLAGHEQFF. The CDR3 region has the DNA TGTGCCAGCAGCTTAGCGGGTCATGAGCAGTTCTTC.

This clonotype was detected only a few times. V and J are TRBV10-2 and TRBJ1-6; D is undetermined. CDR1 and CDR2 from the germline V gene are WSHSY and SAAADI. V lost 4 bases and J lost 0, with 10 bases in between. There are 16 residues in the CDR3. DNA for the CDR3: TGCGCCAGCAGTGGCGGCAGAGGCTCCTATAATTCACCCCTCCACTTT. This gives the protein CASSGGRGSYNSPLHF.

V usage is TRBV7-2 and J usage is TRBJ2-4, with a weak D call TRBD2 (6 bases). The CDR3 extends over 13 amino acids. Germline values: CDR1 SGHTA, CDR2 FQGNSA. V gave up 3 bases and J gave up 12 bases, with 15 bases separating them. CDR3 in DNA: TGTGCCAGCAGCTTGACGGCTAGCGATAGTCAGTACTTC. Translated: CASSLTASDSQYF.

This clonotype has only a few counts. This chain uses TRBV7-9 with TRBJ1-1, with D perhaps matching TRBD1 (5 bases). The CDR3 sequence is 13 residues long. Trimming shortened V by 3 bases and J by 6 bases, and 11 bases separated the two germline ends. Germline CDR1 SEHNR, CDR2 FQNEAQ (reference sequence). The CDR3 nucleotides are TGTGCCAGCAGCTTTCGGGGGTTACCTGAAGCTTTCTTT. This sequence encodes CASSFRGLPEAFF. The full variable domain, completed using reference TRBV7-9 and TRBJ1-1, is DTGVSQNPRHKITKRGQNVTFRCDPISEHNRLYWYRQTLGQGPEFLTYFQNEAQLEKSRLLSDRFSAERPKGSFSTLEIQRTEQGDSAMYLCASSFRGLPEAFFGQGTRLTVV.

V gene TRBV7-2 combines with J gene TRBJ2-1; D is undetermined. Trimming shortened V by 3 bases and J by 0 bases, and 6 bases separated the two germline ends. Germline V CDR1 and CDR2: SGHTA, FQGNSA. The CDR3 spans 14 residues. DNA for the CDR3: TGTGCCAGCAGCTTGGCCCACTCCTACAATGAGCAGTTCTTC. It is translated as CASSLAHSYNEQFF.

The chain recombines TRBV4-1 with TRBJ2-2, with a possible D match to TRBD2 (5 bases). The CDR3 covers 15 residues. V lost 1 base and J lost 5, with 11 bases in between. CDR1 and CDR2 from the germline V gene are MGHRA and YSYEKL. CDR3 nucleotide sequence: TGCGCCAGCAGCCAAGGTCGAGGGATGACCGGGGAGCTGTTTTTT. Its protein product is CASSQGRGMTGELFF.

This clonotype was counted only a few times. The gene calls are TRBV3-1 and TRBJ2-1, with 8 positions matching TRBD2. The CDR3 contains 14 residues. Per the germline V gene, CDR1 is LGHDT and CDR2 is YNNKEL (reference sequence). V shed 4 bases, J shed 7 bases, and the junction held 6 bases outside the gene matches. CDR3 nucleotides: TGTGCCAGCAGCCCCGAGCGGGAGTTAAATGAGCAGTTCTTC. Encoded protein: CASSPERELNEQFF.

The V call is TRBV7-8, the J call TRBJ2-1; 8 nucleotides match TRBD2. This CDR3 is 16 amino acids long. The ends lost 3 bases at V and 8 bases at J; junction bases unmatched: 12. Germline CDR1 SGHVS, CDR2 FQNEAQ. As DNA, the CDR3 is TGTGCCAGCAGCTTGGGGGGCGGACTAGCCGGCGATGAGCAGTTCTTC. It specifies CASSLGGGLAGDEQFF.

The V and J genes are TRBV4-2 and TRBJ1-2; unclear D gene. Trimming shortened V by 5 bases and J by 6 bases, and 19 bases separated the two germline ends. The CDR3 contains 15 residues. Looked up from germline, CDR1 is LGHNA and CDR2 is YNFKEQ. CDR3 bases: TGTGCCAGCAGCGCGGAACCATCACTTCTTCATGGCTACACCTTC. This translates into CASSAEPSLLHGYTF.

As to this clonotype: Since a much larger clone is just one base distant, this may be a read error. The rearrangement joins TRBV20-1 to TRBJ2-3; no firm D call. This CDR3 has 10 residues. V was trimmed by 4 bases and J by 2 bases, leaving 1 base between them. Germline loops: CDR1 DFQATT, CDR2 SNEGSKA (reference sequence). This CDR3 reads CSANTDTQYF. In DNA form, the CDR3 reads TGCAGTGCTAACACAGATACGCAGTATTTT.

This clonotype was seen more than once but under ten times. The chain couples TRBV5-4 to TRBJ2-3; a possible D gene is TRBD1 (5 bases). Trimming pared 4 bases from V and 5 bases from J, leaving 11 bases between. The germline CDR1 and CDR2 sequences are SGHNT and YYREEE (reference sequence). The CDR3 consists of 13 residues. This chain's CDR3 is CASSRGHGDTQYF. DNA for the CDR3: TGTGCCAGCAGCCGAGGACACGGAGATACGCAGTATTTT. Full variable domain (outside the CDR3, taken from reference TRBV5-4 and TRBJ2-3): ETGVTQSPTHLIKTRGQQVTLRCSSQSGHNTVSWYQQALGQGPQFIFQYYREEENGRGNFPPRFSGLQFPNYSSELNVNALELDDSALYLCASSRGHGDTQYFGPGTRLTVL.

CDR3 nucleotides: TGTGCCAGCAGCAACCCGGGACAAGGATCCTACGAGCAGTACTTC. Translating it yields CASSNPGQGSYEQYF. J is TRBJ2-7 and V is TRBV7-9; D perhaps matches TRBD1 (6 bases). The CDR3 contains 15 residues. V was shortened by 5 bases and J by 1 base, with 15 bases between the two germline ends. Germline V CDR1 and CDR2: SEHNR, FQNEAQ (reference sequence). The entire variable domain, with the rest obtained from reference TRBV7-9 and TRBJ2-7, is as follows: DTGVSQNPRHKITKRGQNVTFRCDPISEHNRLYWYRQTLGQGPEFLTYFQNEAQLEKSRLLSDRFSAERPKGSFSTLEIQRTEQGDSAMYLCASSNPGQGSYEQYFGPGTRLTVT.

The chain joins TRBV3-1 to TRBJ1-1, with D possibly TRBD1 on 5 matching bases. Trimming pared 4 bases from V and 6 bases from J, leaving 18 bases between. The CDR3 is 15 residues long. In germline, CDR1 is LGHDT, CDR2 YNNKEL (reference sequence). The CDR3 DNA follows: TGTGCCAGCAGCCCCCTGTGGCAGGGCGGGGCTGAAGCTTTCTTT. It codes for CASSPLWQGGAEAFF.

This clonotype was seen only a few times. The J gene is TRBJ2-7, the V gene TRBV6-2 or TRBV6-3, with TRBD2 as a possible D gene (6 bases). Trimming removed 2 bases at V and 1 base at J, with 12 bases between. CDR3 length: 15 residues. The V gene's germline CDR1 is MNHEY and CDR2 SVGEGT. CDR3 DNA: TGTGCCAGCAGTTACCGGCGGGGACGGTCCTACGAGCAGTACTTC. Amino acid sequence: CASSYRRGRSYEQYF.

This chain links TRBV20-1 with TRBJ1-2; 7 bases map to TRBD1. CDR3 length: 13 residues. Germline assignment: CDR1 DFQATT and CDR2 SNEGSKA (reference sequence). V was clipped by 4 bases and J by 4 bases; unmatched bases: 6. This CDR3 reads CSANAGGGYGYTF. The CDR3 DNA is TGCAGTGCTAATGCAGGGGGAGGCTATGGCTACACCTTC.

The V and J genes are TRBV5-1 and TRBJ2-1; D perhaps matches TRBD2 (6 bases). Per germline, CDR1 SGHRS and CDR2 YFSETQ. The germline V and J ends were trimmed by 4 bases and 8 bases, with 13 bases remaining between them. CDR3 length equals 13 residues. DNA for the CDR3: TGCGCCAGCAGCCGCGGGACTCAGGATGAGCAGTTCTTC. It yields the protein CASSRGTQDEQFF.